This T cell receptor (beta chain) emerged from a study of Tregs in tolerant kidney transplant recipients. Looking at the study overall: Recipients received nonmyeloablative bone marrow transplants from related graft donors, with transient mixed chimerism. Study-level points and caveats: Few patients were studied, so findings need validation in larger groups.

Thawed PBMCs were FACS-sorted into unstimulated CD4+CD25+CD127- regulatory T cells, CD4+CD25- non-regulatory cells, CD4 and CD8 cells. TCRdb keeps only in-frame clones here, not all; method: immunoSEQ multiplex PCR. The data show 85,000 to 100,000 clones, with 93% seen just once and 0.46% held by the top ten. Turning to this clone: What it recognizes is unknown. In the same sample, other DNA sequences code for this CDR3.

Germline assignment: CDR1 SGHNT and CDR2 YYREEE (reference sequence). CDR3 length: 15 residues. With 4 bases removed from V and 7 bases from J, the gap between germline ends came to 15 bases. The rearrangement links TRBV5-4 to TRBJ1-6; TRBD1 is a possible D gene (6 bases). The starting material was CD4+ T cells from blood, obtained before the transplant. This receptor was obtained from a human donor who received a combined kidney and bone marrow transplant. This chain's CDR3 is CASSRAGGRNSPLHF. In DNA, the CDR3 is TGTGCCAGCAGCCGGGCCGGGGGGCGGAATTCACCCCTCCACTTT.